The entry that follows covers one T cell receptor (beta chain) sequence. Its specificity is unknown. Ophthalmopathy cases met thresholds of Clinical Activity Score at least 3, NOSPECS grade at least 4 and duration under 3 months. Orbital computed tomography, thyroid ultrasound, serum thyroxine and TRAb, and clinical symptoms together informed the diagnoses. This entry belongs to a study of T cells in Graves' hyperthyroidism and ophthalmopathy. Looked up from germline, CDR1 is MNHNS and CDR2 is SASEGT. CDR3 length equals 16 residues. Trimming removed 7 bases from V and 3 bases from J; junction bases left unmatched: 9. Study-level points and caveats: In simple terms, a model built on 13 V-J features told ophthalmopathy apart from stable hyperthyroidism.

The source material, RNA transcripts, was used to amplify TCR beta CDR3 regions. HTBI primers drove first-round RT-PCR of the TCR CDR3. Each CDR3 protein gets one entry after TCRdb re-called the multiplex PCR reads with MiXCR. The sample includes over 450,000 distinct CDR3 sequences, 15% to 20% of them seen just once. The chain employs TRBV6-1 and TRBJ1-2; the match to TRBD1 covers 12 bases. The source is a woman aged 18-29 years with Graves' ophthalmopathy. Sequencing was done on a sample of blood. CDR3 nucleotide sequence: TGTGCCAGCAACTTCGCCGGGACAGGGGGCGACTATGGCTACACCTTC. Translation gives CASNFAGTGGDYGYTF.